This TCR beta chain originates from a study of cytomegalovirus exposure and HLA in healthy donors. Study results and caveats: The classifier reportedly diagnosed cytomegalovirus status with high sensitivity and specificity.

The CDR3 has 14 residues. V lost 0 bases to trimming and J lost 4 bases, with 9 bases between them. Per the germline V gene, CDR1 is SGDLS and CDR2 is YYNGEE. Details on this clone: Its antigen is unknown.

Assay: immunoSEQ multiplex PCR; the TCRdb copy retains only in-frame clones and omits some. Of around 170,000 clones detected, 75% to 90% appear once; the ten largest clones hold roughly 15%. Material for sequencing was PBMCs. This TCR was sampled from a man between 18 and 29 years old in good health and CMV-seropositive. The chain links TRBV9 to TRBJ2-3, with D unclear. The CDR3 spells CASSVESEADTQYF. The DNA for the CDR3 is TGTGCCAGCAGCGTAGAGAGTGAGGCAGATACGCAGTATTTT.